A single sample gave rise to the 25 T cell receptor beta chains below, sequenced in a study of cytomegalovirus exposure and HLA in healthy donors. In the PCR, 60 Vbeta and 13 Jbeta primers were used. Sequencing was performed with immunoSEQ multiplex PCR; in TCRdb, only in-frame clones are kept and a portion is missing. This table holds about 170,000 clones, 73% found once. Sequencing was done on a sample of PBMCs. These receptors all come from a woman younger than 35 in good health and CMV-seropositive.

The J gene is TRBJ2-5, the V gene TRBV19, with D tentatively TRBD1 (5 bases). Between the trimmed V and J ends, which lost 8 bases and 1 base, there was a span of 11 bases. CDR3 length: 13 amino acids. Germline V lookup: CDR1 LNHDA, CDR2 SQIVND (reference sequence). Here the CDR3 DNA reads TGTGCCAGTGGCAGGGAATCCCAAGAGACCCAGTACTTC. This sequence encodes CASGRESQETQYF.

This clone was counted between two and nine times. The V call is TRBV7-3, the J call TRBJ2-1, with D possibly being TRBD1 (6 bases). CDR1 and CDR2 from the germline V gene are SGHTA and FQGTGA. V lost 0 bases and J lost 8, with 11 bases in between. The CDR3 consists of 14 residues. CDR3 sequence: CASSLTGGLDEQFF. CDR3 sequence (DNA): TGTGCCAGCAGCTTAACAGGGGGATTGGATGAGCAGTTCTTC.

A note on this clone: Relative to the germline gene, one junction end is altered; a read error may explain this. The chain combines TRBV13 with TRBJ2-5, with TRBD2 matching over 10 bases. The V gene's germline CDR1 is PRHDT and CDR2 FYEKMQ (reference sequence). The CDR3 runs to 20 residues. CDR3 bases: TGTACCAGCAGCTCGAGAGGGAAGCGGGGGGGAGATTCGCAGCGCGAGACCCAGTACTTC. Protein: CTSSSRGKRGGDSQRETQYF.

CDR3 coding DNA: TGTGCCAGCAGCGCGCCCAATGTGAACACTGAAGCTTTCTTT. Its protein is CASSAPNVNTEAFF. The chain employs TRBV13 and TRBJ1-1, with unresolved D. The germline gives CDR1 PRHDT, CDR2 FYEKMQ (reference sequence). V gave up 5 bases and J gave up 0 bases, with 10 bases separating them. The CDR3 runs to 14 residues. Together with reference TRBV13 and TRBJ1-1, the CDR3 gives the full variable domain: AAGVIQSPRHLIKEKRETATLKCYPIPRHDTVYWYQQGPGQDPQFLISFYEKMQSDKGSIPDRFSAQQFSDYHSELNMSSLELGDSALYFCASSAPNVNTEAFFGQGTRLTVV.

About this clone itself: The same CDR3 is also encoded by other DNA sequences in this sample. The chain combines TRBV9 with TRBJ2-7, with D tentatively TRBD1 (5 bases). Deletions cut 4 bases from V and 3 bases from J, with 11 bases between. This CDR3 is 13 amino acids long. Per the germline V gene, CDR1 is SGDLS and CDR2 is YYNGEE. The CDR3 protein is CASSPGQSYEQYF. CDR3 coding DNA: TGTGCCAGCAGCCCCGGACAAAGCTACGAGCAGTACTTC.

This chain's CDR3 is CASSIGVRNRARRGYGYTF. For the CDR3, the DNA is TGTGCCAGTAGTATAGGGGTAAGGAACAGGGCCCGTCGGGGCTATGGCTACACCTTC. The V call is TRBV19, the J call TRBJ1-2; possible D gene TRBD1, 6 bases. V was trimmed by 1 base and J by 4 bases, leaving 25 bases between them. CDR1 is LNHDA and CDR2 is SQIVND in the germline V gene (reference sequence). The CDR3 is 19 residues long.

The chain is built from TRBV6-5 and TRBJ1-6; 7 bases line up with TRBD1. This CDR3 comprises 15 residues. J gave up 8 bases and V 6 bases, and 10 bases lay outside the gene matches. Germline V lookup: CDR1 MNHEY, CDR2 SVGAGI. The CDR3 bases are TGTGCCAGCAGGGCACCGGGACAGCAAGATTCACCCCTCCACTTT. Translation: CASRAPGQQDSPLHF.

This chain's CDR3 is CATSKGTGGVYGYTF. In DNA, the CDR3 is TGTGCCACCAGCAAAGGGACAGGGGGCGTCTATGGCTACACCTTC. V usage is TRBV15 and J usage is TRBJ1-2, with 12 bases that match TRBD1. V was pared by 4 bases and J by 4 bases, with 4 bases of the junction left unmatched. Germline V CDR1 and CDR2: LNHNV, YYDKDF (reference sequence). The CDR3 contains 15 residues. The variable domain in full, with the rest retrieved from reference TRBV15 and TRBJ1-2, is DAMVIQNPRYQVTQFGKPVTLSCSQTLNHNVMYWYQQKSSQAPKLLFHYYDKDFNNEADTPDNFQSRRPNTSFCFLDIRSPGLGDTAMYLCATSKGTGGVYGYTFGSGTRLTVV.

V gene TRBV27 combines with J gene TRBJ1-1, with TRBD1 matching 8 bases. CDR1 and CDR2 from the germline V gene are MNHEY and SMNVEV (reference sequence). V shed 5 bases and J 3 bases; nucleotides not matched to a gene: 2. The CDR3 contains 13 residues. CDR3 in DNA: TGTGCCAGCAGTGACAGGGGTCACACTGAAGCTTTCTTT. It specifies CASSDRGHTEAFF.

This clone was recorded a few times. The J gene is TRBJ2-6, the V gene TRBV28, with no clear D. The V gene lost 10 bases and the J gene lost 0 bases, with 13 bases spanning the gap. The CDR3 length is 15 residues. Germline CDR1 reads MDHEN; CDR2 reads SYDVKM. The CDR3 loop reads CATGSWNSGANVLTF. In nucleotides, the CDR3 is TGTGCCACAGGCAGTTGGAACTCTGGGGCCAACGTCCTGACTTTC. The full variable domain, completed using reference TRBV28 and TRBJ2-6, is DVKVTQSSRYLVKRTGEKVFLECVQDMDHENMFWYRQDPGLGLRLIYFSYDVKMKEKGDIPEGYSVSREKKERFSLILESASTNQTSMYLCATGSWNSGANVLTFGAGSRLTVL.

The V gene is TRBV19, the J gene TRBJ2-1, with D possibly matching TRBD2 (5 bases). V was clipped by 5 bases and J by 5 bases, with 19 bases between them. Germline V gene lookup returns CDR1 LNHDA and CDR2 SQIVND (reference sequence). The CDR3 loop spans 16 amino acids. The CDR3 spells CASSRRIGVLDNEQFF. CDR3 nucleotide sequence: TGTGCCAGTAGTCGGAGAATCGGGGTTCTGGACAATGAGCAGTTCTTC.

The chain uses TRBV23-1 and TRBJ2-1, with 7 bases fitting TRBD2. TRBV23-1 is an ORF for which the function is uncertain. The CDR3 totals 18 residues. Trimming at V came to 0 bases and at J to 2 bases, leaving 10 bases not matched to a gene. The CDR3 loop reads CASSQSGGNLRTYNEQFF. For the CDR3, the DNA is TGCGCCAGCAGTCAATCGGGGGGGAATCTAAGGACCTACAATGAGCAGTTCTTC.

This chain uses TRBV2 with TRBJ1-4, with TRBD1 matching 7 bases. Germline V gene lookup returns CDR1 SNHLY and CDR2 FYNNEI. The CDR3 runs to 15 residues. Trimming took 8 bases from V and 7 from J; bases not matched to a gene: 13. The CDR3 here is CASWLNRGPGEKLFF. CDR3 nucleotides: TGTGCCAGCTGGTTGAACAGGGGACCGGGTGAAAAACTGTTTTTT.

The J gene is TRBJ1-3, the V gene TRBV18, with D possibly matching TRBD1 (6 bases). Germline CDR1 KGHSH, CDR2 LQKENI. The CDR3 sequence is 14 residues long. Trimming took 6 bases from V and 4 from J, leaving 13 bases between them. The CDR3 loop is CASSPAGGGNTIYF. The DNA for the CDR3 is TGTGCCAGCTCGCCTGCGGGGGGCGGAAACACCATATATTTT.

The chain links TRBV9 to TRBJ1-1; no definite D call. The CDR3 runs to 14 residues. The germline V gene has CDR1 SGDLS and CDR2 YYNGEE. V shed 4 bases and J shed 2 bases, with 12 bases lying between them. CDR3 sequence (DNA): TGTGCCAGCAGCCGCCTGCAGGAAAACACTGAAGCTTTCTTT. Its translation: CASSRLQENTEAFF.

CDR3 DNA sequence: TGCGCCAGCAGCTTGGAGTTACAGGGAAGAAGAGCCGGGGAGCTGTTTTTT. Its protein product is CASSLELQGRRAGELFF. The rearrangement links TRBV5-1 to TRBJ2-2; weak D call: TRBD1 (6 bases). Trimming took 0 bases from V and 6 from J, leaving 18 bases between them. CDR1 and CDR2 from the germline V gene are SGHRS and YFSETQ. The CDR3 loop spans 17 amino acids.

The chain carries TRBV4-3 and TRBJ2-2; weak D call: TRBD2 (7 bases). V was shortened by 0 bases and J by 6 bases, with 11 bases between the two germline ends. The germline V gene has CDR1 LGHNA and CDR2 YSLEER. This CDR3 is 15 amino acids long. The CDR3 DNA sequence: TGCGCCAGCAGCCAAGATCGGGGGGCGGCCGGGGAGCTGTTTTTT. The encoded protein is CASSQDRGAAGELFF.

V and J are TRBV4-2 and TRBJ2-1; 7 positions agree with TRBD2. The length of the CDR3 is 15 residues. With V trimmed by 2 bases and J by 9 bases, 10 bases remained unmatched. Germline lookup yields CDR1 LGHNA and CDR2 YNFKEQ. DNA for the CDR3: TGTGCCAGCAGCCAACAACTGGCGGGGGAGTCTGAGCAGTTCTTC. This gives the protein CASSQQLAGESEQFF.

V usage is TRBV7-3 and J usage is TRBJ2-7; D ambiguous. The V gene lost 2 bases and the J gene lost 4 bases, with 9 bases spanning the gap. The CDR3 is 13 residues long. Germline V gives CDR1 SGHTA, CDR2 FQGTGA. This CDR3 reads CASSLGFGYEQYF. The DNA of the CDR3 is TGTGCCAGCAGCTTAGGCTTCGGGTACGAGCAGTACTTC.

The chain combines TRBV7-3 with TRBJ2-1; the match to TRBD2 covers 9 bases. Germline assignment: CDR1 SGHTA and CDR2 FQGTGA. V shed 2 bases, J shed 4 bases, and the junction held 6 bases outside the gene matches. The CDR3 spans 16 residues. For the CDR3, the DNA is TGTGCCAGCAGCTTAGGTCTAGCGGGGAGGTACAATGAGCAGTTCTTC. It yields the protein CASSLGLAGRYNEQFF.

The CDR3 DNA is TGTGCCAGCAGCGTAGAAGGGGAGGGTGATACGCAGTATTTT. This sequence encodes CASSVEGEGDTQYF. The chain combines TRBV9 with TRBJ2-3; 7 positions match TRBD2. V lost 0 bases, J lost 6 bases, and 4 bases stayed unmatched. The CDR3 is made up of 14 amino acids. CDR1 is SGDLS, CDR2 YYNGEE, per germline.

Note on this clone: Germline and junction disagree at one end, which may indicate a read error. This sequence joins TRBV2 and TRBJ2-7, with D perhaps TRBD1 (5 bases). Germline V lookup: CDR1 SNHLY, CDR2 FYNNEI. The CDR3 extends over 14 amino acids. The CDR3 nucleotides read TGTGCCAGCACTGAAGGACGTACAGGTTACGAGCAGTACTTC. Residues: CASTEGRTGYEQYF.

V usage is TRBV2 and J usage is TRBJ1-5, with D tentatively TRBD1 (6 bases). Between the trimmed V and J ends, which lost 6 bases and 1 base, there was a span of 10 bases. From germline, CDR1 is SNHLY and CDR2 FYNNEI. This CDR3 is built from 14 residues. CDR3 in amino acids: CASRDRMSNQPQHF. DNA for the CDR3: TGTGCCAGCAGGGACAGAATGAGCAATCAGCCCCAGCATTTT. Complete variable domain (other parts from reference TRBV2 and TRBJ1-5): EPEVTQTPSHQVTQMGQEVILRCVPISNHLYFYWYRQILGQKVEFLVSFYNNEISEKSEIFDDQFSVERPDGSNFTLKIRSTKLEDSAMYFCASRDRMSNQPQHFGDGTRLSIL.

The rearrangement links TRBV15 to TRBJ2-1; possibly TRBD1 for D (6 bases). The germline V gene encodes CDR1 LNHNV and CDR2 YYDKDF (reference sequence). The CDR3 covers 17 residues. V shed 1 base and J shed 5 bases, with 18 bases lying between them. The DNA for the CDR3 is TGTGCCACCAGCAGAGTCGGCAGGGGATCTTTCCACAATGAGCAGTTCTTC. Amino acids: CATSRVGRGSFHNEQFF.

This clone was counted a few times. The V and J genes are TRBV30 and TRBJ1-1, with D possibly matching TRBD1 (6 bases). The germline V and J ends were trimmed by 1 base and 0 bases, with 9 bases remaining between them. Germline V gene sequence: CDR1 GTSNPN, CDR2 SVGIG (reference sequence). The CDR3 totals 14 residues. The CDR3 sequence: CAWSARTVNTEAFF. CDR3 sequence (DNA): TGTGCCTGGAGTGCTAGGACAGTGAACACTGAAGCTTTCTTT.